Listed below are T cell receptor beta chains from one sample, sequenced in a study of siplizumab effects on memory and regulatory T cells. The assay was immunoSEQ multiplex PCR, and TCRdb's table has in-frame clones only and misses some. The repertoire includes about 120,000 clones, around 95% of them detected once, and approximately 0.17% sits in the top ten. The specimen sequenced was non-Treg CD4+ T cells sorted from blood. These receptors came from a human donor in good health. CDR3s include the opening cysteine and the closing phenylalanine or tryptophan. Each record gives: V gene, CDR3 protein.

TRBV2 | CASRGRAYEQYF
TRBV27 | CASTTGTGSLLSEQYF
TRBV7-9 | CASSYFRGYEQYF
TRBV6-7 | CASRAPNLPGSPTHTGELFF
TRBV19 | CASKDRGFSNEQFF
TRBV5-4 | CASSLGTGYEQYF
TRBV11-1 | CASSLGWRGLGTDTQYF
TRBV2 | CASSELAGGPGTQYF
TRBV28 | CASSPSPRGLGNQPQHF
TRBV19 | CASSTLQGTGYYGYTF
TRBV5-1 | CASSLSASQETQYF
TRBV7-6 | CASSSRPGYNEKLFF
TRBV10-2 | CASKSSGGAYEQYF
TRBV12-5 | CASGWATTGVTEAFF
TRBV6-5 | CASSYSTGGDSPLHF
TRBV7-3 | CASSYTANTEAFF
TRBV19 | CAILPRVFGTRRQETQYF
TRBV19 | CATTPGSTDTQYF
TRBV7-2 | CASSLDSWWGEPGQPQHF
TRBV10-3 | CAIGQGANYGYTF
TRBV29-1 | CSGDSSGGTQYF
TRBV6-5 | CASRGGSSGNTIYF
TRBV5-3 | CARSRVPIARGKFQSLQETQYF
TRBV30 | CAWRNPPATEAFF
TRBV28 | CASSGEGQPQHF
TRBV27 | CASRGREGGYTF
TRBV5-4 | CASSSADRAAGELFF
TRBV6-5 | CASSYGLLWSGGIYTF
TRBV29-1 | CSGVGQGAYEQYF
TRBV2 | CATSGQHSDTQYF
TRBV7-2 | CASSLISGLAGAPDF
TRBV29-1 | CSVVVYNEQFF
TRBV19 | CAAGYGVSTDTQYF
TRBV18 | CASSPGLAGGGETQYF
TRBV19 | CASSVRDRVNQGELFF
TRBV11-2 | CASSLKGLAGLNTGELFF
TRBV13 | CASRGQRGVLSISTDTQYF
TRBV18 | CASSPDYGYTF
TRBV19 | CASNKGGGYEKLFF
TRBV5-1 | CASSRYGTGVSYEQYF
TRBV7-9 | CASSSLGKHYEQYF
TRBV2 | CAGTGQANTEAFF
TRBV5-6 | CASSPSPAGSAYEQYF
TRBV7-2 | CASTTQGASYNSPLHF
TRBV19 | CASSQTGYTEAFF
TRBV5-1 | CASSGLAGAITDTQYF